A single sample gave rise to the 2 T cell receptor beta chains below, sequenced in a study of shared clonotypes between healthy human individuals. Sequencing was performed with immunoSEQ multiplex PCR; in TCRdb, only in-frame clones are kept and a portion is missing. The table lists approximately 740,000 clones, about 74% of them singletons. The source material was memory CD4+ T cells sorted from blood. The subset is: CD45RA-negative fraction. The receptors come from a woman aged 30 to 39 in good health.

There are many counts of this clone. The CDR3 here is CASRTQGDPKNIQYF. DNA of the CDR3: TGTGCCAGCAGGACACAGGGTGATCCCAAAAACATTCAGTACTTC. J is TRBJ2-4 and V is TRBV27; weak D call: TRBD1 (6 bases). The V gene lost 6 bases and the J gene lost 2 bases, with 14 bases spanning the gap. In germline, CDR1 is MNHEY, CDR2 SMNVEV (reference sequence). This CDR3 is 15 amino acids long.

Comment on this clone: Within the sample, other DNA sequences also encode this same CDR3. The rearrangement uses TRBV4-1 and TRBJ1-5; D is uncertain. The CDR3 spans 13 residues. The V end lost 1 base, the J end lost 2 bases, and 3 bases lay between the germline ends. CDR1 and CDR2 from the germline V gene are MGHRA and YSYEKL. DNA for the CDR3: TGCGCCAGCAGCCAAGGTCGCAATCAGCCCCAGCATTTT. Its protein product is CASSQGRNQPQHF.